The source of this TCR beta chain is a study of T cell responses to AZD1222 COVID-19 vaccine. In its sample, this clone was seen a few times. Its target is not known. The table came from immunoSEQ multiplex PCR; TCRdb's copy has only in-frame clones and leaves some out. Here the sample spans about 64,000 clones, about 80% being singletons. Germline assignment: CDR1 SQVTM and CDR2 ANQGSEA. This CDR3 spans 14 amino acids. J gave up 5 bases and V 5 bases, and 7 bases lay outside the gene matches. Whole-study findings and limits: No repertoire was sampled before or during the peak T cell response, only after it. Regions 160-218 and 743-854 dominated among vaccine-associated CD4 TCRs spanning spike.

The rearrangement links TRBV29-1 to TRBJ2-3; 10 bases map to TRBD2. The sequencing used peripheral blood, collected 28 days after the second AZD1222 dose. The TCR sequence derives from an adult who received the AZD1222 COVID-19 vaccine. The CDR3 is CSVKVAGGLDTQYF. The DNA of the CDR3 is TGCAGCGTTAAGGTAGCGGGGGGTTTAGATACGCAGTATTTT.